This TCR beta chain was documented in a study of identical twins (dated by TCRdb to 2016 to 2017). About the investigation overall: To test whether fetal clonotypes persist, this study deep-sequenced TCR alpha and beta repertoires from monozygotic twins, from unrelated adults of various ages, and from cord blood. To rule out contamination, the twin experiments were replicated at different times with different library preparation protocols. What the study reported, not specific to this receptor: Conclusions relied on cross-sectional statistical analysis, since the same donors could not be followed over many years. Compared with coincidental sharing between unrelated individuals, out-of-frame TCR alpha sequences shared between twins showed an excess of sequences with low generation probability. Invariant T cells such as MAIT and iNKT could partly confound zero-insertion analyses, although diverse VJ usage argued against such confounding for most clonotypes. Recombination models systematically underestimated out-of-frame TCR alpha sharing in monozygotic twins but agreed with sharing between unrelated individuals. The excess sharing between twins in beta out-of-frame sequences was weaker because fewer shared sequences reduced the signal-to-noise ratio. Abundant cord blood beta clonotypes carried fewer insertions; young adult naive repertoires showed a weaker similar trend, while memory repertoires showed none.

Note on this clonotype: The clone's antigen remains unknown. No per-base quality is available; no much larger clone lies one base away.

The library was made by 5' RACE. Sequencing used an Illumina HiSeq 2000. Template switching introduced a universal primer binding site; the final cDNA contained a unique molecular identifier, enabling accurate counting of TCR cDNA molecules. First-strand cDNA for TCR alpha and beta chains was synthesized from specific primers in the conserved constant-segment region. To control for contamination, every cDNA library carried two barcodes: a SMART-Mk sample barcode plus Illumina barcodes. TruSeq adapter sequences and Illumina sample barcodes were added in two successive PCR steps. The TCR alpha and beta cDNA libraries were sequenced on the Illumina HiSeq platform using custom primers. On the study's bioinformatics: Unique molecular identifiers were extracted from raw reads with MiGEC, and CDR3 positions were determined with MiXCR. Recombination models were inferred per individual with the repgenHMM and IGoR tools using an EM algorithm. Shared clonotype analysis was performed with the tcR package in R, normalizing sharing by the product of cloneset sizes. Out-of-frame nonproductive sequences were analyzed to study raw recombination free of thymic and clonal selection effects. The public reads were quality trimmed at Q25 with fastp and then assembled into clones with MiXCR by TCRdb, keeping productive beta chains. Entries are consolidated by CDR3 protein sequence, retaining the most common genes and DNA. Here the V and J calls rest on TCRdb's processing, not on the authors' analysis. In all, the sample holds approximately 700,000 distinct CDR3 sequences, and 6% to 6.5% of those were seen once. The ten biggest clones cover approximately 2% of the sample.

Every donor was a healthy Caucasian. The study also sequenced three unrelated non-twin adults: a male aged 18 to 29, a male aged 50 to 60 and a female aged 50 to 60. Miltenyi CD45RO+ enrichment and human naive T-cell isolation kits were used to isolate memory (CD45RO+) and naive T cells from PBMC. V and J lose 8 bases and 9 bases, and a span of 20 bases separates them. The CDR3 numbers 14 residues from cysteine through phenylalanine. Only the CDR3 DNA stays, 42 bases, in frame from base 1. The germline V gene yields SGHAT for CDR1 and FQNNGV for CDR2. The TCR originated in a man between 18 and 35 years old in good health. This sequence uses TRBV11-2 and TRBJ2-1; the D gene may be TRBD1 or TRBD2, since each aligns over 5 bases. Sequencing input: naive T cells sorted from blood. The intended sense of this specimen's cell subset or site label: cells isolated with a human naive T-cell isolation kit. CDR3 region: CASHGTPRGGEQFF. The DNA sequence follows: TGTGCCAGCCATGGGACCCCTCGGGGCGGTGAGCAGTTCTTC.